This T cell receptor (beta chain) was recovered during a study of T cells in Graves' hyperthyroidism and ophthalmopathy. The study's findings and limits: The model forecast ophthalmopathy, anticipating it by a median approximately 6.1 months before onset.

TCR beta CDR3 regions were amplified from RNA transcripts. RT-PCR in the first round (using the HTBI primer set) targeted the TCR CDR3. In TCRdb, the multiplex PCR reads were re-called with MiXCR into one record per CDR3 protein. The profile shows a few hundred thousand distinct CDR3 sequences, 15% to 20% of them singletons. Uncontrolled infections, other autoimmune diseases, pregnancy or lactation led to exclusion of patients. For the diagnoses, clinical symptoms, serum thyroxine and TRAb, thyroid ultrasound and orbital computed tomography were used. The table lists this clonotype with many counts. The target antigen is unknown. The ends were cut back, 6 bases at V and 0 bases at J, with 8 bases in the middle. The CDR3 sequence is 14 residues long. The germline gives CDR1 WNHNN, CDR2 SYGVQD (reference sequence).

The source material was blood. This receptor was identified in a woman aged 30 to 39 with Graves' ophthalmopathy. The chain is built from TRBV10-1 and TRBJ2-2; perhaps TRBD2 as D (5 bases). The CDR3 is CASRKRANTGELFF. The CDR3 bases are TGCGCCAGCAGGAAGAGGGCGAACACCGGGGAGCTGTTTTTT.